Shown below are 28 T cell receptor beta chains from a single sample sequenced in a study of T cells expressing NK-cell markers. TCRdb re-called the 5' RACE reads and gives one entry per CDR3 protein, without DNA. The sample's table shows some 140,000 distinct CDR3 sequences. Material: blood T cells: a sorted CD56 or NKG2C T cell subset, CD4+ or CD8+ T cells, or bulk PBMC T cells (not recorded which). These receptor sequences come from a woman aged 50 to 60 in good health.

The J gene is TRBJ2-1, the V gene TRBV9. There are 16 residues in the CDR3. Germline V gene data show CDR1 as SGDLS and CDR2 as YYNGEE. CDR3 region: CASSVAAGRSPNEQFF.

This chain connects TRBV5-6 to TRBJ2-4. There are 13 residues in the CDR3. Germline V gene sequence: CDR1 SGHDT, CDR2 YYEEEE. CDR3 residues: CASSLDPKNIQYF. Together with reference TRBV5-6 and TRBJ2-4, the CDR3 gives the full variable domain: DAGVTQSPTHLIKTRGQQVTLRCSPKSGHDTVSWYQQALGQGPQFIFQYYEEEERQRGNFPDRFSGHQFPNYSSELNVNALLLGDSALYLCASSLDPKNIQYFGAGTRLSVL.

This chain links TRBV14 with TRBJ2-5. The CDR3 runs to 11 residues. CDR1 SGHDN and CDR2 FVKESK come from the germline V gene. The CDR3 reads CASSHLATQYF.

The J gene is TRBJ1-1, the V gene TRBV13; TCRdb's D call of TRBD1 is untestable without DNA. CDR1 PRHDT and CDR2 FYEKMQ come from the germline V gene (reference sequence). CDR3 length: 16 residues. CDR3 sequence reads: CASSVRDRVLDTEAFF.

The chain has TRBV27 and TRBJ2-1; TCRdb reports TRBD2, a call that lacks DNA to check it against. The length of the CDR3 is 15 residues. Germline V lookup: CDR1 MNHEY, CDR2 SMNVEV (reference sequence). CDR3: CASSRLAEYYNEQFF.

This chain uses TRBV27 with TRBJ2-7. Germline CDR1 and CDR2: MNHEY and SMNVEV (reference sequence). This CDR3 spans 14 amino acids. CDR3 sequence reads: CASSFGLGRYEQYF.

The gene calls are TRBV29-1 and TRBJ2-5. Germline CDR1 and CDR2: SQVTM and ANQGSEA. The CDR3 totals 14 residues. CDR3 loop: CSVLGQFYQETQYF.

The CDR3 loop is CASSLVVKPQHF. The V and J genes are TRBV7-7 and TRBJ1-5. The CDR3 is 12 amino acids. CDR1 is SSHAT and CDR2 is FNYEAQ in the germline V gene (reference sequence).

This sequence joins TRBV19 and TRBJ2-1; the TRBD2 assignment by TCRdb is unverifiable without DNA. The CDR3 loop spans 15 amino acids. The germline V gene has CDR1 LNHDA and CDR2 SQIVND (reference sequence). This CDR3 is CASSIDIAEYNEQFF.

The rearrangement joins TRBV24-1 to TRBJ2-2; TCRdb names TRBD1, which stays unverified in the absence of DNA. The CDR3 consists of 13 residues. Germline lookup yields CDR1 KGHDR and CDR2 SFDVKD. CDR3 in amino acids: CATSSTGTGELFF.

The chain links TRBV2 to TRBJ2-7; the D call from TCRdb, TRBD2, cannot be confirmed without DNA. The CDR3 extends over 15 amino acids. Germline CDR1 reads SNHLY; CDR2 reads FYNNEI. CDR3 protein: CASSPSGPFTYEQYF.

The chain combines TRBV4-1 with TRBJ2-5. Germline CDR1 reads MGHRA; CDR2 reads YSYEKL. The CDR3 has 15 residues. The CDR3: CASSQVVSALETQYF.

The CDR3 protein is CASSIRQGGPRETQYF. This chain uses TRBV7-9 with TRBJ2-5; TCRdb's assignment of TRBD1 cannot be checked, as there is no DNA. The CDR3 is made up of 16 amino acids. Germline loops: CDR1 SEHNR, CDR2 FQNEAQ (reference sequence). The full variable domain, rest sourced from reference TRBV7-9 and TRBJ2-5, is DTGVSQNPRHKITKRGQNVTFRCDPISEHNRLYWYRQTLGQGPEFLTYFQNEAQLEKSRLLSDRFSAERPKGSFSTLEIQRTEQGDSAMYLCASSIRQGGPRETQYFGPGTRLLVL.

The genes are TRBV11-3 and TRBJ1-2; TCRdb's D gene call, TRBD1, goes unchecked for lack of DNA. In germline, CDR1 is SGHNT, CDR2 YENEEA. The CDR3 has 15 residues. Here the CDR3 reads CASSRKWARTYGYTF.

The gene calls are TRBV12-5 and TRBJ2-5; TCRdb's D call of TRBD2 is untestable without DNA. The length of the CDR3 is 15 residues. The germline V gene encodes CDR1 LGHNT and CDR2 FRNRAP. CDR3 in amino acids: CASGPEGSGQETQYF.

The chain uses TRBV28 and TRBJ1-5; TCRdb calls TRBD1, which cannot be checked without DNA. The CDR3 is made up of 15 amino acids. CDR1 and CDR2 (germline): MDHEN, SYDVKM. CDR3 amino acids: CASRPGTGGNQPQHF.

The genes are TRBV19 and TRBJ1-1; the TCRdb D gene call, TRBD1, has no DNA to confirm it. The CDR3 is 13 residues long. Per germline, CDR1 LNHDA and CDR2 SQIVND (reference sequence). The CDR3 spells CASSVNRGTEAFF.

CDR3 residues: CSARAERGIAGELFF. The chain links TRBV20-1 to TRBJ2-2. This CDR3 has 15 amino acids. Looked up from germline, CDR1 is DFQATT and CDR2 is SNEGSKA (reference sequence).

The chain carries TRBV15 and TRBJ2-1; the TCRdb D gene call, TRBD2, has no DNA to confirm it. The germline CDR1 and CDR2 sequences are LNHNV and YYDKDF (reference sequence). This CDR3 contains 15 residues. CDR3 residues: CATSSRPLREKGQFF.

The chain recombines TRBV29-1 with TRBJ2-1; TCRdb's assignment of TRBD1 cannot be checked, as there is no DNA. The CDR3 loop spans 14 amino acids. Germline V gene sequence: CDR1 SQVTM, CDR2 ANQGSEA. The CDR3 sequence is CSVEGTMGDNEQFF.

V is TRBV12-5 and J is TRBJ2-1; TCRdb lists TRBD2, though no DNA is available to test this call. The V gene's germline CDR1 is LGHNT and CDR2 FRNRAP. This CDR3 has 15 amino acids. The CDR3 sequence is CASGKLAGGGNEQFF.

V and J are TRBV30 and TRBJ2-3; the D call of TRBD2 rests on TCRdb alone, since no DNA is present to check it. CDR1 is GTSNPN, CDR2 SVGIG, per germline (reference sequence). The CDR3 extends over 16 amino acids. CDR3 sequence: CAWNQGTSGSEDTQYF.

The V gene is TRBV7-6, the J gene TRBJ1-1. The CDR3 runs 14 residues. Germline CDR1 reads SGHVS; CDR2 reads FNYEAQ. The CDR3 is CASSLAGSNTEAFF.

J is TRBJ2-3 and V is TRBV23-1; TCRdb selects TRBD2, and the lack of DNA leaves this call unchecked. TRBV23-1 is an open reading frame whose function is uncertain. This CDR3 is built from 16 residues. The CDR3 reads CASSPPRGSRTDTQYF.

The chain links TRBV5-1 to TRBJ2-3. Per germline, CDR1 SGHRS and CDR2 YFSETQ. The CDR3 is 16 residues long. The CDR3 spells CASSLRILRSTDTQYF.

The chain employs TRBV6-5 and TRBJ2-7; no DNA is available, so the TRBD2 call from TCRdb remains unchecked. Germline values: CDR1 MNHEY, CDR2 SVGAGI. The CDR3 has 14 amino acids. CDR3 sequence: CASSPGLGTYEQYF.

The genes are TRBV20-1 and TRBJ2-1; without DNA, the TCRdb call of TRBD1 cannot be checked. This CDR3 region has 13 residues. The germline CDR1 and CDR2 sequences are DFQATT and SNEGSKA (reference sequence). CDR3 loop: CSASTRQNNEQFF.

V usage is TRBV7-8 and J usage is TRBJ2-1; TCRdb lists TRBD2, though no DNA is available to test this call. The CDR3 is made up of 17 amino acids. CDR1 SGHVS and CDR2 FQNEAQ come from the germline V gene. CDR3 in amino acids: CASSPSSGSWGDNEQFF. Full variable domain (rest looked up from reference TRBV7-8 and TRBJ2-1): GAGVSQSPRYKVAKRGQDVALRCDPISGHVSLFWYQQALGQGPEFLTYFQNEAQLDKSGLPSDRFFAERPEGSVSTLKIQRTQQEDSAVYLCASSPSSGSWGDNEQFFGPGTRLTVL.